This TCR beta chain was profiled in a study of blood T cell repertoires in COVID-19. Study details: Some COVID-19 samples were acute and others convalescent; all came from the United States, Italy and Spain. PBMCs, B-cell-depleted T cells, or T cells provided the cDNA or gDNA that made up the material.

For this clone: The same CDR3 arises from other DNA sequences in this sample as well.

Germline CDR1 is MDHEN and CDR2 is SYDVKM. The CDR3 consists of 14 residues. With 5 bases removed from V and 1 base from J, the gap between germline ends came to 9 bases. Authors' analysis steps: Nucleated cell counts were estimated from reference gene primer amplification. The repertoire was sequenced with immunoSEQ multiplex PCR; TCRdb's copy has only in-frame clones and lacks some. The DNA gave D and trimming, while V, J and clone size come from that table. The table records 470,000 or so clones, 75% to 90% of them present only once. The chain links TRBV28 to TRBJ1-3; D is uncertain. What was sequenced was peripheral blood. The sequence derives from a human donor in a cohort sampled during active COVID-19. CDR3 DNA: TGTGCCAGCAGTCCGCCCGGGTCTGGAAACACCATATATTTT. Translating it yields CASSPPGSGNTIYF.